This is a list of T cell receptor beta chains from one sample in a study of PD-L1 blockade in urothelial cancer. Repertoires were generated with immunoSEQ multiplex PCR, while TCRdb's copy carries only in-frame clones and drops some. The data hold around 46,000 clones, with approximately 82% observed a single time. The sequences come from PBMCs, collected around atezolizumab (anti-PD-L1) treatment. The receptors were sampled from a man in his sixties with urothelial cancer. Both conserved end residues are part of each CDR3. A D gene is named only where the DNA matches it firmly. The listing skips clone size in some rows; elsewhere it reads once, few, many or a size class.

CDR3nt	CDR3aa	v_gene	abundance	j_gene	d_gene
TGTGCCTGGAGTGTAGGGACAGCGCTCCCCGAGCAGTACTTC	CAWSVGTALPEQYF	TRBV30	-	TRBJ2-7	TRBD1
TGTGCCATCAGTGGGTCCGGGGGCAATCAGCCCCAGCATTTT	CAISGSGGNQPQHF	TRBV10-3	-	TRBJ1-5	-
TGTGCCAGCAGTCCTCAACAGGGGGCGCCGATCTACAATGAGCAGTTCTTC	CASSPQQGAPIYNEQFF	TRBV27	-	TRBJ2-1	TRBD1
TGTGCCAGCAGCCCTTCTGGGGACAGGCAAGAGACCCAGTACTTC	CASSPSGDRQETQYF	TRBV11-1	few	TRBJ2-5	TRBD1
TGTGCCAGCACCACAGCTTACAATGAGCAGTTCTTC	CASTTAYNEQFF	TRBV11-2	once	TRBJ2-1	-
TGTGCCAGCAGCCGGTCCCCGTCAGGGCGGAACACTGAAGCTTTCTTT	CASSRSPSGRNTEAFF	TRBV7-9	once	TRBJ1-1	-
TGTGCCAGCAGTTCCCTGCTGCGGGAGCAGTACTTC	CASSSLLREQYF	TRBV6-6	-	TRBJ2-7	-
TGTGCCAGCAGCCCCCGGGGACCACAGGGAACTAATGAAAAACTGTTTTTT	CASSPRGPQGTNEKLFF	TRBV7-2	-	TRBJ1-4	-
TGCGCCAGCAGCTCCGGGGGACTAGCGGGAGGGGCAGATACGCAGTATTTT	CASSSGGLAGGADTQYF	TRBV4-1	-	TRBJ2-3	TRBD2
TGTGCCAGCAGTTTGTGGGACAGGGGGGCCCCGGAGACCCAGTACTTC	CASSLWDRGAPETQYF	TRBV28	-	TRBJ2-5	TRBD1
TGTGCCAGCAGCACGGACAGCCGCTCTGGAAACACCATATATTTT	CASSTDSRSGNTIYF	TRBV7-2	-	TRBJ1-3	-
TGTGCCAGCAGCCCCCGGTTAGCGGGGAAATACGAGCAGTACTTC	CASSPRLAGKYEQYF	TRBV13	-	TRBJ2-7	TRBD2
TGTGCCAGCAGTGAATCTCAGGGGCGTGAAGCTTTCTTT	CASSESQGREAFF	TRBV6-1	once	TRBJ1-1	-
TGTGCCAGTAGCTCCCAAGTTGGAGACCTTAAGGCCCAGCATTTT	CASSSQVGDLKAQHF	TRBV19	-	TRBJ1-5	-
TGTGCCAGCAGCACCGGGACAGGGAATCCTCAGCCCCAGCATTTT	CASSTGTGNPQPQHF	TRBV11-2	-	TRBJ1-5	TRBD1
TGTGCCAGCAGCTATAGATACGAGCAGTACTTC	CASSYRYEQYF	TRBV7-9	-	TRBJ2-7	-
TGTGCCAGCAGACCCGAGGTATTCAAGAACACTGAAGCTTTCTTT	CASRPEVFKNTEAFF	TRBV6-6	-	TRBJ1-1	-
TGTGCCAGCAGCCTTAGCGGGGGCGCCAACAATGAGCAGTTCTTC	CASSLSGGANNEQFF	TRBV6-1	once	TRBJ2-1	TRBD2
TGTGCCAGCAGTGAAGGTGCGAGTTGGGACACCTACGCAGAGGGCTACACCTTC	CASSEGASWDTYAEGYTF	TRBV2	-	TRBJ1-2	-
TGTGCCAGCGGGTGGAGCTCCTACAATGAGCAGTTCTTC	CASGWSSYNEQFF	TRBV13	-	TRBJ2-1	-
TGTGCCAGCAGCTGGGGGCCTGAGGCAAATACGCAGTATTTT	CASSWGPEANTQYF	TRBV7-2	-	TRBJ2-3	-
TGCGCCAGCAGTGAATACCTCGGGGGAAACAATGAGCAGTTCTTC	CASSEYLGGNNEQFF	TRBV10-1	-	TRBJ2-1	-
TGCGCCAGCAGCTTGGCCGCGGGGGCAGGGGGCACAGATACGCAGTATTTT	CASSLAAGAGGTDTQYF	TRBV5-1	-	TRBJ2-3	-
TGTGCCAGCAGCGTTCGATCGGGACACTTTCCCCACGAGCAGTACTTC	CASSVRSGHFPHEQYF	TRBV9	-	TRBJ2-7	-
TGTGCCAGCATCGCAGCGGGGACTGCCAGGGGAGAGGCTTTCTTT	CASIAAGTARGEAFF	TRBV6-4	-	TRBJ1-1	-
TGTGCCAGCAGTGAAGGGGGCGGCTACACCTTC	CASSEGGGYTF	TRBV25-1	once	TRBJ1-2	-
TGCGCCAGCAGCTTGGTGGGGGGGGGCCTACCAGATACGCAGTATTTT	CASSLVGGGLPDTQYF	TRBV5-1	-	TRBJ2-3	-
TGCGCCAGCAGCTTGGCCGGAAATCTAGGGGCCTACGAGCAGTACTTC	CASSLAGNLGAYEQYF	TRBV5-1	-	TRBJ2-7	-
TGTGCCAGCAGTGATCTGGGGCTTCAGCCCCAGCATTTT	CASSDLGLQPQHF	TRBV2	-	TRBJ1-5	-